Shown below are 23 T cell receptor beta chains from a single sample sequenced in a study of T cell changes during pregnancy in multiple sclerosis. Only in-frame clones appear in the TCRdb table, and some are missing; sequencing was by immunoSEQ multiplex PCR. The table includes more than 35,000 clones, 91% detected once. Source: CD4+ T cells from peripheral blood mononuclear cells, taken in the third trimester of pregnancy. These receptor sequences come from a female donor in good health, enrolled as a control in a pregnancy study.

The rearrangement joins TRBV5-6 to TRBJ1-1, with a possible D match to TRBD1 (5 bases). The length of the CDR3 is 14 residues. Germline V gene data show CDR1 as SGHDT and CDR2 as YYEEEE. V was cut by 0 bases and J by 7 bases, with 13 bases left in between. The DNA of the CDR3 is TGTGCCAGCAGCTTGGTGAGTGTCAGGGTTGAAGCTTTCTTT. Translated, it gives CASSLVSVRVEAFF.

The rearrangement links TRBV2 to TRBJ1-5; a weak D match, TRBD1 (5 bases). The CDR3 is made up of 14 amino acids. The germline V and J ends were trimmed by 3 bases and 1 base, with 7 bases remaining between them. CDR1 is SNHLY, CDR2 FYNNEI, per germline. CDR3 coding DNA: TGTGCCAGCAGTGAGACAGAGAGCAATCAGCCCCAGCATTTT. Encoded protein: CASSETESNQPQHF.

V and J are TRBV28 and TRBJ2-7; D possibly corresponds to TRBD1 (5 bases). CDR3 length: 11 residues. The ends were cut back, 7 bases at V and 6 bases at J, with 10 bases in the middle. Germline V CDR1 and CDR2: MDHEN, SYDVKM. CDR3 sequence reads: CASTSDTEQYF. The CDR3 bases are TGTGCCAGCACCTCGGACACCGAGCAGTACTTC.

There are a few counts of this clone. This chain joins TRBV10-2 and TRBJ1-1; D perhaps matches TRBD1 (5 bases). CDR1 WSHSY and CDR2 SAAADI come from the germline V gene. V was clipped by 6 bases and J by 3 bases, with 11 bases between them. This CDR3 comprises 13 residues. The CDR3 loop reads CASRRGGDTEAFF. The DNA for the CDR3 is TGCGCCAGCAGAAGGGGAGGCGACACTGAAGCTTTCTTT.

This chain links TRBV2 with TRBJ2-2, with a possible D match to TRBD1 (5 bases). The germline CDR1 and CDR2 sequences are SNHLY and FYNNEI. This CDR3 region has 14 residues. V was cut by 6 bases and J by 0 bases, with 8 bases left in between. The CDR3 sequence: CASRGLANTGELFF. The CDR3 DNA follows: TGTGCCAGCAGGGGGCTAGCGAACACCGGGGAGCTGTTTTTT.

This chain uses TRBV27 with TRBJ1-1, with 9 bases aligning to TRBD1. The trim removed 4 bases at V and 5 bases at J, leaving 2 bases unmatched. The CDR3 covers 13 residues. Looked up from germline, CDR1 is MNHEY and CDR2 is SMNVEV (reference sequence). CDR3 region: CASSWDRVTEAFF. The CDR3 nucleotides are TGTGCCAGCAGTTGGGACAGGGTAACTGAAGCTTTCTTT.

The V call is TRBV5-1, the J call TRBJ1-2; D remains ambiguous. Trimming removed 6 bases from V and 5 bases from J, with 17 bases in between. Germline assignment: CDR1 SGHRS and CDR2 YFSETQ. This CDR3 comprises 14 residues. CDR3 amino acids: CASKDSSGGYGYTF. The CDR3 DNA follows: TGCGCCAGCAAAGACTCCTCTGGTGGTTATGGCTACACCTTC.

The chain couples TRBV7-9 to TRBJ2-6; possibly TRBD1 for D (6 bases). Trimming removed 5 bases from V and 2 bases from J, with 10 bases in between. This CDR3 is 15 amino acids long. Germline V gene data show CDR1 as SEHNR and CDR2 as FQNEAQ (reference sequence). This chain's CDR3 is CASSPNRAGANVLTF. The CDR3 DNA sequence: TGTGCCAGCAGCCCCAACAGGGCTGGGGCCAACGTCCTGACTTTC.

This chain links TRBV4-1 with TRBJ2-6; weak D call: TRBD2 (6 bases). The V end was cut by 1 base, the J end by 0 bases, with 13 bases between. This CDR3 region has 18 residues. Looked up from germline, CDR1 is MGHRA and CDR2 is YSYEKL. CDR3 DNA: TGCGCCAGCAGCCAAGGTTCAGGTAGCGGCTCTGGGGCCAACGTCCTGACTTTC. Residues: CASSQGSGSGSGANVLTF.

V usage is TRBV27 and J usage is TRBJ2-5; 8 positions agree with TRBD1. Germline values: CDR1 MNHEY, CDR2 SMNVEV (reference sequence). CDR3 length: 15 residues. V shed 5 bases and J 1 base; nucleotides not matched to a gene: 6. CDR3 sequence (DNA): TGTGCCAGCAGTCCGAATGGACAGGGCCAAGAGACCCAGTACTTC. Its protein is CASSPNGQGQETQYF.

The gene calls are TRBV6-1 and TRBJ2-7; 10 bases fit TRBD2. This CDR3 is built from 13 residues. The V and J ends lost 6 bases and 6 bases, in that order; junction bases with no gene match: 5. Germline CDR1 MNHNS, CDR2 SASEGT. The CDR3 coding sequence is TGTGCCAGCAGCACTAGCGGGATCGGCGAGCAGTACTTC. It codes for CASSTSGIGEQYF.

This chain connects TRBV28 to TRBJ1-2, with TRBD1 identical over 7 bases. The CDR3 covers 14 residues. V lost 7 bases to trimming and J lost 8 bases; unmatched junction nucleotides: 13. CDR1 and CDR2 (germline): MDHEN, SYDVKM. The chain's CDR3 is CASKGRGQWMGYTF. CDR3 bases: TGTGCCAGCAAGGGAAGGGGACAGTGGATGGGCTACACCTTC.

This clone was counted between two and nine times. The rearrangement links TRBV7-9 to TRBJ1-5, with D uncertain. This CDR3 is built from 15 residues. Germline CDR1 reads SEHNR; CDR2 reads FQNEAQ (reference sequence). The V end was cut by 7 bases, the J end by 4 bases, with 17 bases between. The CDR3, as DNA: TGTGCCAGCACCATTTCGCCCCGAGTGAATCAGCCCCAGCATTTT. Translating it yields CASTISPRVNQPQHF.

V and J are TRBV18 and TRBJ2-2, with D hard to call. Looked up from germline, CDR1 is KGHSH and CDR2 is LQKENI. The CDR3 is 13 residues long. Trimming took 6 bases from V and 5 from J, leaving 10 bases between them. The CDR3 reads CASSFVLTGELFF. CDR3 nucleotides: TGTGCCAGCTCCTTCGTTCTGACCGGGGAGCTGTTTTTT.

The V call is TRBV7-2, the J call TRBJ1-5; no firm D call. The germline V and J ends were trimmed by 10 bases and 3 bases, with 16 bases remaining between them. Per the germline V gene, CDR1 is SGHTA and CDR2 is FQGNSA. The CDR3 is made up of 14 amino acids. The CDR3: CATTDGDYNQPQHF. CDR3 nucleotide sequence: TGTGCCACTACGGACGGGGATTACAATCAGCCCCAGCATTTT.

The chain carries TRBV2 and TRBJ1-2; D perhaps matches TRBD1 (5 bases). The CDR3 spans 17 residues. Germline V gives CDR1 SNHLY, CDR2 FYNNEI. The V end lost 5 bases, the J end lost 0 bases, and 19 bases lay between the germline ends. The CDR3 loop is CASSPTEIMTANYGYTF. For the CDR3, the DNA is TGTGCCAGCAGTCCAACGGAGATAATGACAGCTAACTATGGCTACACCTTC.

This clone was seen only a few times. V usage is TRBV27 and J usage is TRBJ1-1, with a tentative D call TRBD1 (5 bases). V lost 7 bases, J lost 3 bases, and 18 bases lay in between. The CDR3 totals 15 residues. Germline loops: CDR1 MNHEY, CDR2 SMNVEV (reference sequence). CDR3 residues: CASKQVSVDHTEAFF. Written as DNA, the CDR3 is TGTGCCAGCAAACAGGTCTCCGTAGACCACACTGAAGCTTTCTTT.

V and J are TRBV11-3 and TRBJ2-1, with 7 bases aligning to TRBD2. Germline V gene sequence: CDR1 SGHNT, CDR2 YENEEA. This CDR3 has 14 residues. With V trimmed by 5 bases and J by 5 bases, 6 bases remained unmatched. CDR3 nucleotides: TGTGCCAGCAGCCCACCCAGCGGGGACAATGAGCAGTTCTTC. Encoded protein: CASSPPSGDNEQFF.

This clone rates as medium-sized. V gene TRBV4-3 combines with J gene TRBJ2-6; D possibly corresponds to TRBD1 (6 bases). V lost 2 bases and J lost 4, with 18 bases in between. Germline values: CDR1 LGHNA, CDR2 YSLEER. There are 18 residues in the CDR3. CDR3 sequence (DNA): TGCGCCAGCAGCCAAACCCAGGGGAACCTGGGGGGGGCCAACGTCCTGACTTTC. Protein product: CASSQTQGNLGGANVLTF.

The chain recombines TRBV2 with TRBJ2-5, with 13 bases matching TRBD2. Germline CDR1 and CDR2: SNHLY and FYNNEI. The CDR3 contains 16 residues. Unmatched junction bases numbered 6, after V lost 7 bases and J lost 1 base. In DNA form, the CDR3 reads TGTGCCAGCATTCCGGGACTAGCGGGACGCCAAGAGACCCAGTACTTC. The encoded protein is CASIPGLAGRQETQYF.

This chain links TRBV27 with TRBJ1-1; unclear D gene. This CDR3 region has 13 residues. Per the germline V gene, CDR1 is MNHEY and CDR2 is SMNVEV (reference sequence). V was clipped by 8 bases and J by 0 bases, with 10 bases between them. CDR3 amino acids: CASGTAMNTEAFF. The CDR3 region has the DNA TGTGCCAGCGGAACAGCCATGAACACTGAAGCTTTCTTT.

Written as DNA, the CDR3 is TGTGCCAGTAGCCTCTCGGGGGGATATAATTCACCCCTCCACTTT. Protein sequence: CASSLSGGYNSPLHF. This chain uses TRBV19 with TRBJ1-6; tentatively, D is TRBD1 (5 bases). CDR1 LNHDA and CDR2 SQIVND come from the germline V gene (reference sequence). The CDR3 has 15 residues. Trimming removed 6 bases at V and 4 bases at J, with 13 bases between. Full variable domain (missing parts from reference TRBV19 and TRBJ1-6): DGGITQSPKYLFRKEGQNVTLSCEQNLNHDAMYWYRQDPGQGLRLIYYSQIVNDFQKGDIAEGYSVSREKKESFPLTVTSAQKNPTAFYLCASSLSGGYNSPLHFGNGTRLTVT.

This chain links TRBV2 with TRBJ2-7; 10 positions agree with TRBD1. The CDR3 has 15 amino acids. The germline V gene encodes CDR1 SNHLY and CDR2 FYNNEI. The trim removed 5 bases at V and 3 bases at J, leaving 7 bases unmatched. CDR3 sequence: CASSPSGQGDYEQYF. The CDR3 DNA reads as TGTGCCAGCAGTCCTTCCGGACAGGGGGACTACGAGCAGTACTTC.